Below, 8 T cell receptor beta chains from the same sample are listed, as sequenced in a study of monozygotic twins with inflammatory bowel disease. TCRdb reanalyzed the 5' RACE reads, giving one entry per CDR3 protein sequence and no DNA. This table holds 350,000 to 550,000 distinct CDR3 sequences. Sequenced sample: blood. These receptors originate from a human donor with ulcerative colitis or Crohn's disease, or a healthy co-twin of an affected twin (not recorded which).

The chain joins TRBV27 to TRBJ1-1; TCRdb's D gene call, TRBD1, goes unchecked for lack of DNA. The CDR3 covers 15 residues. Germline values: CDR1 MNHEY, CDR2 SMNVEV (reference sequence). CDR3 residues: CASTRTGGLNTEAFF.

The V and J genes are TRBV9 and TRBJ1-6; no DNA is available, so the TRBD1 call from TCRdb remains unchecked. Germline V lookup: CDR1 SGDLS, CDR2 YYNGEE. The CDR3 is made up of 15 amino acids. CDR3 protein: CASSVGHQYNSPLHF.

The CDR3 sequence: CASSSPGTGYTEAFF. The gene calls are TRBV7-9 and TRBJ1-1; as DNA is missing, the TRBD1 call by TCRdb cannot be tested. Per germline, CDR1 SEHNR and CDR2 FQNEAQ (reference sequence). The CDR3 runs 15 residues.

The chain recombines TRBV12-3 or TRBV12-4 with TRBJ2-1; TCRdb outputs TRBD1, but without DNA this stays unchecked. This CDR3 has 14 residues. The CDR3 protein is CASIGDRVGNEQFF.

This chain uses TRBV7-6 with TRBJ2-7. The CDR3 spans 13 residues. Looked up from germline, CDR1 is SGHVS and CDR2 is FNYEAQ. CDR3 residues: CASSGVGGYEQYF.

V usage is TRBV2 and J usage is TRBJ2-5; the D call from TCRdb, TRBD1, cannot be confirmed without DNA. Germline CDR1 reads SNHLY; CDR2 reads FYNNEI. The CDR3 covers 15 residues. The CDR3 protein is CASMTDRGRYETQYF.

The chain links TRBV3-1 to TRBJ1-1; TCRdb designates TRBD1, a call that cannot be tested without DNA. The CDR3 runs 16 residues. Germline-derived CDR1 and CDR2 are LGHDT and YNNKEL (reference sequence). Here the CDR3 reads CASSQEKWTGRTEAFF.

The V call is TRBV5-1, the J call TRBJ1-2; TCRdb returns TRBD1, unconfirmable since there is no DNA. Germline CDR1 reads SGHRS; CDR2 reads YFSETQ. The CDR3 loop spans 14 amino acids. CDR3: CASSPRTDSYGYTF.